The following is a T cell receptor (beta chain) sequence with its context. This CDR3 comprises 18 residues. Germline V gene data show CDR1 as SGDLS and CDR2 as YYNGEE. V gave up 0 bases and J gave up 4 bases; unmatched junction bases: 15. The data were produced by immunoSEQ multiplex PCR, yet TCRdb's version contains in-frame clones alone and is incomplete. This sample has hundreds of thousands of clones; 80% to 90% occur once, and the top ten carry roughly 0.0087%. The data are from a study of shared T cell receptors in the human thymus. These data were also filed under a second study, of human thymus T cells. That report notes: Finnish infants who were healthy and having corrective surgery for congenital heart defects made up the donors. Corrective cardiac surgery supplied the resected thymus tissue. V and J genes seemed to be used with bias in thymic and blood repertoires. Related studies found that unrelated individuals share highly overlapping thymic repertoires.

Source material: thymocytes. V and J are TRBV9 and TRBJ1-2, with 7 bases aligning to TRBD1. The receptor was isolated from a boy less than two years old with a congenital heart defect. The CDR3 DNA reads TGTGCCAGCAGCGTAGCCTGGGACAGCTCCTTGGGGGGCTATGGCTACACCTTC. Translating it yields CASSVAWDSSLGGYGYTF.